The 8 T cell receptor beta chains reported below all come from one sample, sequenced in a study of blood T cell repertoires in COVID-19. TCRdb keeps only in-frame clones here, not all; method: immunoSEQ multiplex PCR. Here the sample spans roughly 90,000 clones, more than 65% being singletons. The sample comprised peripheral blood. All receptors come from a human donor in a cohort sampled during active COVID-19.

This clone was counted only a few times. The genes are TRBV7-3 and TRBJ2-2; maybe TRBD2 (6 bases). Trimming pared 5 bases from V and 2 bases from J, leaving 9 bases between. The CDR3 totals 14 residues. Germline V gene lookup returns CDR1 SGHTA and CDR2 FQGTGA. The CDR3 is CASSPGLNTGELFF. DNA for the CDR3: TGTGCCAGCAGCCCGGGACTTAACACCGGGGAGCTGTTTTTT.

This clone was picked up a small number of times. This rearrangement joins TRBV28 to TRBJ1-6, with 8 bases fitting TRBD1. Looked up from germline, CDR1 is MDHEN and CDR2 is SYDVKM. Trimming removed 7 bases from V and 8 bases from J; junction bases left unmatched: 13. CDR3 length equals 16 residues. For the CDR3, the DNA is TGTGCCAGCATGGACGATGGGGACAGGATTTATTCACCCCTCCACTTT. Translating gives CASMDDGDRIYSPLHF.

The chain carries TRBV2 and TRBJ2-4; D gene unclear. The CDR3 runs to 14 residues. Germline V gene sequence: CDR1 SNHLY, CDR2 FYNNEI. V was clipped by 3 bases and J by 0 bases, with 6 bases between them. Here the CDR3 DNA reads TGTGCCAGCAGTGATAGAACAGCCAAAAACATTCAGTACTTC. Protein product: CASSDRTAKNIQYF.

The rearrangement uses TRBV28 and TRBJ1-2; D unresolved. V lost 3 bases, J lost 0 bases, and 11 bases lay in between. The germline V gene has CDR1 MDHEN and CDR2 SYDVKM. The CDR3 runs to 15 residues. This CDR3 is CASSFRLLANYGYTF. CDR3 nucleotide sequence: TGTGCCAGCAGTTTCCGGTTATTAGCTAACTATGGCTACACCTTC.

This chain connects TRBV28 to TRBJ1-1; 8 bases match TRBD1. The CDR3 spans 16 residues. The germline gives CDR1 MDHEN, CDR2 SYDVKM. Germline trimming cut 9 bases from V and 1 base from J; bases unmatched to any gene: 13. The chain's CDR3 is CASNGASGGWNTEAFF. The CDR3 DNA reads TGTGCCAGTAATGGGGCGTCAGGGGGCTGGAACACTGAAGCTTTCTTT.

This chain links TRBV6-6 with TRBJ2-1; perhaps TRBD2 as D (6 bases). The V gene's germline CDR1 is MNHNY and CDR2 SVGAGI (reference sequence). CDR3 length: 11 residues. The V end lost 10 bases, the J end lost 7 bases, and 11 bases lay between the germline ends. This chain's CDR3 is CATRGQNEQFF. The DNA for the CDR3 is TGTGCCACGCGGGGTCAGAATGAGCAGTTCTTC.

Here the CDR3 DNA reads TGTGCCATCAGTGAGTCATCGGACGGGGAGGGGAATCAGCCCCAGCATTTT. This encodes CAISESSDGEGNQPQHF. This chain links TRBV10-3 with TRBJ1-5; the D gene is possibly TRBD1 (5 bases). The CDR3 runs 17 residues. Germline CDR1 ENHRY, CDR2 SYGVKD. V was cut by 0 bases and J by 4 bases, with 16 bases left in between.

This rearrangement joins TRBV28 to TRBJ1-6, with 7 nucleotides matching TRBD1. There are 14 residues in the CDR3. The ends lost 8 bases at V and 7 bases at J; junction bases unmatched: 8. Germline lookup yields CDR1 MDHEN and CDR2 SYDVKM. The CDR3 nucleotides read TGTGCCAGCGGACAGGCCTTTACAAATTCACCCCTCCACTTT. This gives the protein CASGQAFTNSPLHF.